A selection of T cell receptor beta chains follows, all from one sample in a study of vaccination and CD4 T cells after COVID-19. TCRdb re-called the PCR reads with MiXCR, one entry per CDR3 protein. The repertoire consists of tens of thousands of distinct CDR3 sequences, with approximately 49% occurring once and the leading ten covering about 5.3%. The source was CD4+ T cells from blood, collected about 7 months after SARS-CoV-2 vaccination. The receptor source for this set is a human donor who had recovered from COVID-19. CDR3s include the opening cysteine and the closing phenylalanine or tryptophan. D genes are given only for firm matches. A clone size is listed for some rows: how often the clone was seen (once, few, many), or a class if it is expanded.

>TRBV19|few|TRBD1|TRBJ2-3
CASRTTGGVDTQYF
TGTGCCAGCCGGACGACAGGGGGGGTGGATACGCAGTATTTT
>TRBV12-3/TRBV12-4|once|NA|TRBJ1-5
CASSLLAMRDQPQHF
TGTGCCAGCAGCCTACTTGCCATGAGGGATCAGCCCCAGCATTTT
>TRBV6-4|NA|NA|TRBJ1-3
CASRSRGCGNTIYF
TGTGCCAGCAGGTCACGCGGGTGTGGAAACACCATATATTTT
>TRBV7-9|few|NA|TRBJ1-5
CASSLGVGSQPQHF
TGTGCCAGCAGCTTAGGAGTGGGAAGTCAGCCCCAGCATTTT
>TRBV20-1|NA|NA|TRBJ2-3
CRAHGTDTQYF
TGCAGGGCCCACGGAACAGATACGCAGTATTTT
>TRBV19|few|TRBD1|TRBJ1-5
CASSILDRGIQPQHF
TGTGCCAGTAGTATCCTCGACAGGGGGATTCAGCCCCAGCATTTT
>TRBV24-1|NA|TRBD1|TRBJ2-2
CATRQTGLGTGELFF
TGTGCCACCAGGCAGACAGGGTTGGGCACCGGGGAGCTGTTTTTT
>TRBV19|few|NA|TRBJ1-1
CASSTIADTEAFF
TGTGCCAGTAGTACGATCGCCGACACTGAAGCTTTCTTT
>TRBV19|NA|TRBD1|TRBJ1-1
CASRGQVMNTEAFF
TGTGCCAGTCGAGGACAGGTAATGAACACTGAAGCTTTCTTT
>TRBV28|medium-sized|NA|TRBJ2-7
CASTLGYEQYF
TGTGCCAGCACTTTGGGTTACGAGCAGTACTTC
>TRBV19|few|TRBD2|TRBJ2-2
CASSPGTINTGELFF
TGTGCCAGTAGTCCCGGGACTATCAACACCGGGGAGCTGTTTTTT
>TRBV25-1|NA|NA|TRBJ1-6
CASSDYNSPLHF
TGTGCCAGCAGTGATTATAATTCACCCCTCCACTTT
>TRBV19|NA|NA|TRBJ1-5
CASSGRGNQPQHF
TGTGCCAGTAGTGGCCGGGGGAATCAGCCCCAGCATTTT
>TRBV6-5|few|NA|TRBJ2-7
CASSSGTYYEQYF
TGTGCCAGCAGTTCAGGGACGTACTACGAGCAGTACTTC
>TRBV27|NA|NA|TRBJ2-1
CASTPHQVRSYNEQFF
TGTGCCAGCACCCCTCACCAGGTCCGCTCCTACAATGAGCAGTTCTTC
>TRBV15|NA|NA|TRBJ1-5
CATSSRTAVPQHF
TGTGCCACCAGCAGTCGTACAGCCGTCCCCCAGCATTTT
>TRBV7-2|few|TRBD2|TRBJ2-5
CASSSSGFGETQYF
TGTGCCAGCAGCTCTAGCGGGTTCGGCGAGACCCAGTACTTC
>TRBV28|few|TRBD2|TRBJ2-7
CASSAAGVSSYEQYF
TGTGCCAGCAGTGCAGCGGGAGTAAGCTCCTACGAGCAGTACTTC
>TRBV20-1|NA|TRBD1|TRBJ2-5
CSASTGDRSTLEVTQYF
TGCAGTGCGTCCACTGGGGACAGGAGTACGCTCGAGGTGACCCAGTACTTC
>TRBV7-6|NA|TRBD2|TRBJ2-7
CASSPTSGISYEQYF
TGTGCCAGCAGCCCGACTAGCGGGATCTCCTACGAGCAGTACTTC
>TRBV6-2/TRBV6-3|NA|NA|TRBJ1-1
CASSYGGYGPSEAFF
TGTGCCAGCAGTTACGGGGGCTACGGGCCATCTGAAGCTTTCTTT
>TRBV19|few|TRBD2|TRBJ2-7
CASSPTTSGLATLSYEQYF
TGTGCCAGTAGTCCCACGACTAGCGGGCTCGCGACTCTCTCCTACGAGCAGTACTTC
>TRBV20-1|NA|TRBD1|TRBJ1-5
CSARGRQGADQPQHF
TGCAGTGCTAGAGGGAGACAGGGGGCGGATCAGCCCCAGCATTTT
>TRBV6-4|few|NA|TRBJ2-2
CASSAANTGELFF
TGTGCCAGCAGTGCCGCGAACACCGGGGAGCTGTTTTTT
>TRBV10-3|NA|TRBD2|TRBJ2-7
CAISPTSGAYEQYF
TGTGCCATCAGTCCGACTAGCGGGGCCTACGAGCAGTACTTC
>TRBV20-1|NA|TRBD1|TRBJ1-5
CSARLRGLYQPQHF
TGCAGTGCTAGACTCAGGGGGCTATATCAGCCCCAGCATTTT